This is a list of T cell receptor beta chains from one sample in a study of early T cells in non-severe SARS-CoV-2 infection. Using its own MiXCR run on the 5' RACE reads, TCRdb lists one record per CDR3 protein. The sample shows tens of thousands of distinct CDR3 sequences, about 6% of them seen only once. The sample consisted of whole blood. These receptors originate from an adult who was a healthcare worker with PCR-confirmed SARS-CoV-2 infection or an uninfected control (not recorded which). CDR3s include the opening cysteine and the closing phenylalanine or tryptophan. A D gene is named only where the DNA matches it firmly. Not all rows give a size; the values are once, few, many and, for expanded clones, a class.

DNA: TGCAGTGCCAAAAGGGACAGGGGAGATTGGACTGAAGCTTTCTTT; CDR3: CSAKRDRGDWTEAFF; size: many; J: TRBJ1-1; length: 15; V: TRBV20-1; D: TRBD1
DNA: TGTGCCGCGAAGGGACAGGGGTTACAAGAGACCCAGTACTTC; CDR3: CAAKGQGLQETQYF; size: many; J: TRBJ2-5; length: 14; V: TRBV30; D: TRBD1
DNA: TGTGCCAGCAGCGTTAGCGGGATCAGCACAGATACGCAGTATTTT; CDR3: CASSVSGISTDTQYF; size: many; J: TRBJ2-3; length: 15; V: TRBV7-6; D: TRBD2
DNA: TGCGCCAGCAGCCTAGTGTCGGGACTAGCGTTAGTCTATGAGCAGTTCTTC; CDR3: CASSLVSGLALVYEQFF; size: many; J: TRBJ2-1; length: 17; V: TRBV4-1; D: TRBD2
DNA: TGTGCCAGCAGTTTATCCGGTCCCCACTACGAGCAGTACTTC; CDR3: CASSLSGPHYEQYF; size: many; J: TRBJ2-7; length: 14; V: TRBV27; D: NA
DNA: TGTGCCAGCAGTCACAGGGGCGACGGAAACACCATATATTTT; CDR3: CASSHRGDGNTIYF; size: NA; J: TRBJ1-3; length: 14; V: TRBV12-3/TRBV12-4; D: TRBD1
DNA: TGCAGCGCCCGACTAGCGGGACTCGGGTTCTTC; CDR3: CSARLAGLGFF; size: many; J: TRBJ2-1; length: 11; V: TRBV29-1; D: TRBD2
DNA: TGCAGCGTTGAATTGGGAGCAGGGGGGGCTGAAGCTTTCTTT; CDR3: CSVELGAGGAEAFF; size: NA; J: TRBJ1-1; length: 14; V: TRBV29-1; D: TRBD1
DNA: TGCGCCAGCAGCTTCACCACAGATACGCAGTATTTT; CDR3: CASSFTTDTQYF; size: many; J: TRBJ2-3; length: 12; V: TRBV5-1; D: NA
DNA: TGTGCCATCAGGGCCGGGACAGAGAACACTGAAGCTTTCTTT; CDR3: CAIRAGTENTEAFF; size: many; J: TRBJ1-1; length: 14; V: TRBV10-3; D: TRBD1
DNA: TGTGCCAGCGGGGACGCATCCTACGAGCAGTACTTC; CDR3: CASGDASYEQYF; size: many; J: TRBJ2-7; length: 12; V: TRBV19; D: NA
DNA: TGTGCCAGCCGAAACGGGGGGGCAGCCTACGAGCAGTACTTC; CDR3: CASRNGGAAYEQYF; size: NA; J: TRBJ2-7; length: 14; V: TRBV28; D: TRBD2
DNA: TGTGCCAGCAGCTTCCAGCCGGCGACAGGTTCCACTGAAGCTTTCTTT; CDR3: CASSFQPATGSTEAFF; size: many; J: TRBJ1-1; length: 16; V: TRBV7-9; D: NA
DNA: TGCGCCAGCAGTCAATGGGAGACCTCCTACGAGCAGTACTTC; CDR3: CASSQWETSYEQYF; size: many; J: TRBJ2-7; length: 14; V: TRBV23-1; D: NA
DNA: TGCAGTCAAAACCGTCCCAACACTGAAGCTTTCTTT; CDR3: CSQNRPNTEAFF; size: many; J: TRBJ1-1; length: 12; V: TRBV20-1; D: NA
DNA: TGTGCCAGCAGTTATATAGCGGTAGGAGCCACCGGGGAGCTGTTTTTT; CDR3: CASSYIAVGATGELFF; size: once; J: TRBJ2-2; length: 16; V: TRBV6-2/TRBV6-3; D: NA
DNA: TGTGCCAGCAGCTTAGGGCAGGGGGCTCACAATGAGCAGTTCTTC; CDR3: CASSLGQGAHNEQFF; size: many; J: TRBJ2-1; length: 15; V: TRBV7-3; D: TRBD1
DNA: TGTGCCAGCAGCCAAGATGTCACTACAAACTCTGGAAACACCATATATTTT; CDR3: CASSQDVTTNSGNTIYF; size: many; J: TRBJ1-3; length: 17; V: TRBV4-2; D: NA